This T cell receptor beta chain emerged from a study of blood T cells in healthy people across ages. Study-wide points: Across samples, TCR beta diversity tracked strongly with naive T cell percentage.

Germline V lookup: CDR1 MNHNY, CDR2 SVGAGI (reference sequence). The V segment lost 0 bases and the J segment 6 bases; nucleotides outside the gene matches: 4. CDR3 length equals 16 residues. The use of a sample-barcoded 5' primer and a J-beta primer mix characterized a second PCR of about 6 to 12 cycles. TCRdb ran MiXCR on the 5' RACE reads and lists one entry per CDR3 protein. The sample lists roughly 1,500,000 distinct CDR3 sequences, around 39% occurring once. This clonotype was observed many times. Antigen specificity is unknown. The TCR was taken from a woman between 18 and 30 years old in good health. The V and J genes are TRBV6-6 and TRBJ1-4; 10 bases align to TRBD1. The sequencing sample was made of blood. CDR3 sequence (DNA): TGTGCCAGCAGTTACTCGCCCGGGACAGGGGATGAAAAACTGTTTTTT. Translation: CASSYSPGTGDEKLFF.